The 9 T cell receptor beta chains reported below all come from one sample, sequenced in a study of T-cell memory formation after mild COVID-19. TCRdb reprocessed the 5' RACE reads via MiXCR and lists one record per CDR3 protein. The table has 200,000 or so distinct CDR3 sequences, 16% seen once. The sample consisted of PBMCs or a T cell subset sorted from them (not recorded which). The receptors stem from an adult woman who had mild COVID-19 (a few samples of this study predate the infection). Cell type and time point are not known.

This sequence joins TRBV12-3 or TRBV12-4 and TRBJ1-4; 9 bases agree with TRBD1. Unmatched junction bases numbered 4, after V lost 3 bases and J lost 5 bases. The CDR3 is 15 amino acids. CDR3 protein: CASSFPGTGNEKLFF. In DNA, the CDR3 is TGTGCCAGCAGTTTCCCCGGGACAGGGAATGAAAAACTGTTTTTT.

This clonotype appeared a few times. The chain has TRBV6-2 or TRBV6-3 and TRBJ2-1; 7 bases line up with TRBD1. CDR1 and CDR2 (germline): MNHEY, SVGEGT. The CDR3 totals 14 residues. V was clipped by 4 bases and J by 8 bases; unmatched bases: 8. CDR3 residues: CASSWETGRDEQFF. Here the CDR3 DNA reads TGTGCCAGCAGTTGGGAGACAGGGCGAGATGAGCAGTTCTTC.

Here the CDR3 reads CASRPLAGEGEQFF. As DNA, the CDR3 is TGTGCCAGCAGGCCACTAGCGGGAGAGGGTGAGCAGTTCTTC. This chain connects TRBV6-2 or TRBV6-3 to TRBJ2-1; TRBD2 agrees at 11 bases. The ends lost 6 bases at V and 9 bases at J; junction bases unmatched: 7. There are 14 residues in the CDR3. Germline V gene sequence: CDR1 MNHEY, CDR2 SVGEGT.

This clonotype is a singleton in its sample. The chain carries TRBV29-1 and TRBJ2-3; TRBD2 matches 7 bases. Germline trimming cut 4 bases from V and 0 bases from J; bases unmatched to any gene: 7. The CDR3 loop spans 15 amino acids. Germline V lookup: CDR1 SQVTM, CDR2 ANQGSEA. CDR3 residues: CSVAGRERSTDTQYF. The CDR3 coding sequence is TGCAGCGTTGCCGGGCGGGAGAGGAGCACAGATACGCAGTATTTT.

This clonotype was detected a few times. The chain carries TRBV12-3 or TRBV12-4 and TRBJ2-1; a weak D match, TRBD2 (5 bases). The CDR3 is made up of 16 amino acids. Trimming left V 6 bases short and J 2 bases short, with 17 bases between. This chain's CDR3 is CASSPPGGFTYNEQFF. The CDR3 nucleotides read TGTGCCAGCAGCCCGCCGGGCGGGTTTACCTACAATGAGCAGTTCTTC.

This clonotype was recorded a few times. The chain recombines TRBV12-3 or TRBV12-4 with TRBJ2-7; 7 nucleotides align to TRBD2. CDR3 length equals 15 residues. After removal of 2 bases from V and 4 bases from J, the junction contained 8 bases not matched to a gene. CDR3 region: CASSLFPSGPYEQYF. DNA for the CDR3: TGTGCCAGCAGTTTATTCCCTAGCGGCCCGTACGAGCAGTACTTC.

The V gene is TRBV7-6, the J gene TRBJ2-1, with 9 bases aligning to TRBD2. J gave up 8 bases and V 7 bases, and 12 bases lay outside the gene matches. Germline CDR1 and CDR2: SGHVS and FNYEAQ. The CDR3 length is 15 residues. CDR3 in DNA: TGTGCCAGCAAAAGATATAGCGGGAGCGGGGATGAGCAGTTCTTC. Translated, it gives CASKRYSGSGDEQFF. Filled out from reference TRBV7-6 and TRBJ2-1, the complete variable domain reads GAGVSQSPRYKVTKRGQDVALRCDPISGHVSLYWYRQALGQGPEFLTYFNYEAQQDKSGLPNDRFSAERPEGSISTLTIQRTEQRDSAMYRCASKRYSGSGDEQFFGPGTRLTVL.

The chain links TRBV2 to TRBJ1-3; D call uncertain. The CDR3 extends over 13 amino acids. Trimming left V 5 bases short and J 4 bases short, with 9 bases between. Germline CDR1 and CDR2: SNHLY and FYNNEI. This chain's CDR3 is CASSQESGNTIYF. Here the CDR3 DNA reads TGTGCCAGCAGTCAGGAGAGCGGAAACACCATATATTTT.

Only a few counts were recorded for this clonotype. The genes are TRBV7-9 and TRBJ2-3; 10 bases are a match to TRBD2. After removal of 2 bases from V and 0 bases from J, the junction contained 5 bases not matched to a gene. The length of the CDR3 is 17 residues. CDR1 is SEHNR, CDR2 FQNEAQ, per germline (reference sequence). This chain's CDR3 is CASSLIAGGLSTDTQYF. Here the CDR3 DNA reads TGTGCCAGCAGCTTAATAGCGGGGGGCCTCAGCACAGATACGCAGTATTTT.